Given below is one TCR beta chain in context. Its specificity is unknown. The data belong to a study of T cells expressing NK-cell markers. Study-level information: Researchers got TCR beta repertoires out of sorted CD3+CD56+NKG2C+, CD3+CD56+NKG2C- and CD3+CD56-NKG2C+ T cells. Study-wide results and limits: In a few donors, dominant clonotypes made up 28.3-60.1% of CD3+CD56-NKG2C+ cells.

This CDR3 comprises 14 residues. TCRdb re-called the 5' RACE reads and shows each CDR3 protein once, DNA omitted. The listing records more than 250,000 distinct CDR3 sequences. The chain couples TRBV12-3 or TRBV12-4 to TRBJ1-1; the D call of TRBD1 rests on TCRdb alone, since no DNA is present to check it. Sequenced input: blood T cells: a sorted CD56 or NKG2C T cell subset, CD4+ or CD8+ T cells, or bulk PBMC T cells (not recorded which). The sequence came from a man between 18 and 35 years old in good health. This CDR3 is CASSFGGIGTEAFF.